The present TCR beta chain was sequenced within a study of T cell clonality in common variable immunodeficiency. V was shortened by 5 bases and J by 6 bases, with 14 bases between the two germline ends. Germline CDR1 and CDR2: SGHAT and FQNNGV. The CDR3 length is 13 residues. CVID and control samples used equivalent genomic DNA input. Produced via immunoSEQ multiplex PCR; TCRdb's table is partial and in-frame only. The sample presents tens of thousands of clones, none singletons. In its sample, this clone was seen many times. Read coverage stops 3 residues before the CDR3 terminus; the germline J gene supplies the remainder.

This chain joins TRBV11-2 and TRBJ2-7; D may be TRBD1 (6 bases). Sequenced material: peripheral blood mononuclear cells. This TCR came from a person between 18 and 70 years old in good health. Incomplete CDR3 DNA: TGTGCCAGCAGCCCCAGAACAGGGATCGAG. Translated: CASSPRTGIE. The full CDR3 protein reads CASSPRTGIEQYF.